This T cell receptor beta chain was profiled in a study of blood T cell repertoires in COVID-19. This CDR3 contains 16 residues. J gave up 0 bases and V 4 bases, and 7 bases lay outside the gene matches. From germline, CDR1 is ENHRY and CDR2 SYGVKD. Assay used: immunoSEQ multiplex PCR; TCRdb lists only in-frame clones, some missing. The sample holds tens of thousands of clones; roughly 88% are singletons and the top ten take approximately 8%. The sequenced sample consisted of peripheral blood. This clonotype was obtained from a man aged 50-59 years with active COVID-19. The J gene is TRBJ2-3, the V gene TRBV10-3; 7 positions match TRBD2. Here the CDR3 DNA reads TGTGCCATCAGTGCGCATAGCGGGCCTAGCACAGATACGCAGTATTTT. As protein: CAISAHSGPSTDTQYF.